This T cell receptor (beta chain) was sequenced in a study of monozygotic twins with inflammatory bowel disease. Researchers put TCRalpha and TCRbeta cDNA through two nested PCRs lasting about 17 and 10 cycles. From the 5' RACE reads, TCRdb lists one entry per CDR3 protein and no DNA. Seen in this sample are approximately 300,000 distinct CDR3 sequences; the ten most common clones hold 5.6%. A 2.5 ml blood sample was drawn per donor. The CDR3 has 15 residues. Germline V gene lookup returns CDR1 LGHNA and CDR2 YNFKEQ. This TCR derives from a human donor with ulcerative colitis or Crohn's disease, or a healthy co-twin of an affected twin (not recorded which). This sequence joins TRBV4-2 and TRBJ2-3. The sample consisted of blood. CDR3 residues: CASSQDRVPTDTQYF.